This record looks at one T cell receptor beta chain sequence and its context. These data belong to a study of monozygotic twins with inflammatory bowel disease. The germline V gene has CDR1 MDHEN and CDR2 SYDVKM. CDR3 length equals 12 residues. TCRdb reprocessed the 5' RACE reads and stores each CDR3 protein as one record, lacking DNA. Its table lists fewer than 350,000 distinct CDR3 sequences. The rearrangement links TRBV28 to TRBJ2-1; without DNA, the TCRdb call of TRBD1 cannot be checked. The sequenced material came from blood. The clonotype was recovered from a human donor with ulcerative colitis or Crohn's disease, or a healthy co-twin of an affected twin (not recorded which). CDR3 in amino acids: CASSSGDLEQFF. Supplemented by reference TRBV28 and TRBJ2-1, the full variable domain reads DVKVTQSSRYLVKRTGEKVFLECVQDMDHENMFWYRQDPGLGLRLIYFSYDVKMKEKGDIPEGYSVSREKKERFSLILESASTNQTSMYLCASSSGDLEQFFGPGTRLTVL.